A selection of T cell receptor beta chains follows, all from one sample in a study of cytomegalovirus exposure and HLA in healthy donors. The protocol was immunoSEQ multiplex PCR, while the TCRdb copy is restricted to in-frame clones and leaves out a portion. The data show roughly 80,000 clones, around 65% seen once. Sequencing was performed on PBMCs. These receptors came from a man aged 55 to 70 in good health and CMV-seropositive. The CDR3 runs from the conserved cysteine through the conserved F or W. Each record gives: V gene, D gene, clone size, J gene, CDR3 DNA, CDR3 protein. A D gene is named only where the DNA matches it firmly. Not all rows give a size; the values are once, few, many and, for expanded clones, a class.

>TRBV5-6|TRBD1|-|TRBJ1-6
TGTGCCAGCAGCTTCTCCGGGACAGATAATTCACCCCTCCACTTT
CASSFSGTDNSPLHF
>TRBV4-2|TRBD2|-|TRBJ2-3
TGTGCCAGCAGCCTCATCACTAACCTGCCGTGGGGACTAGCGGGAGAGTTGGCAGATACGCAGTATTTT
CASSLITNLPWGLAGELADTQYF
>TRBV6-5|TRBD2|once|TRBJ2-7
TGTGCCAGCAAACCCCGGGCTAGCGGGAGTTACGAGCAGTACTTC
CASKPRASGSYEQYF
>TRBV4-2|-|few|TRBJ1-1
TGTGCCAGCAGCCAAGTTGGGGCCACCCTGAACACTGAAGCTTTCTTT
CASSQVGATLNTEAFF
>TRBV11-3|-|once|TRBJ2-3
TGTGCCAGCAGGGCACGCTCGGGGGATACGCAGTATTTT
CASRARSGDTQYF
>TRBV2|-|-|TRBJ1-5
TGTGCCAGCAGCCAGGGGAGCAATCAGCCCCAGCATTTT
CASSQGSNQPQHF
>TRBV29-1|TRBD2|large|TRBJ2-5
TGCAGCGTTGTGTGGCTAGCGGGGGGTCTCCAAGAGACCCAGTACTTC
CSVVWLAGGLQETQYF
>TRBV27|-|-|TRBJ2-1
TGTGCCAGCAGTTCCCGGGGCTGGGGGGATGAGCAGTTCTTC
CASSSRGWGDEQFF
>TRBV4-1|TRBD2|-|TRBJ2-7
TGCGCCAGCAGCCAGGGGGCACTAGCGGCAAACTCCTACGAGCAGTACTTC
CASSQGALAANSYEQYF
>TRBV19|TRBD1|few|TRBJ1-3
TGTGCCAGTAGTATCGGACAGGGGTCGAACACCATATATTTT
CASSIGQGSNTIYF
>TRBV13|-|-|TRBJ1-1
TGTGCCAGCAGCCGTTTGGACACTACGGACACTGAAGCTTTCTTT
CASSRLDTTDTEAFF
>TRBV9|-|-|TRBJ1-1
TGTGCCAGCAGCGTAGCGGGGGTTGGGGGGGGCACTGAAGCTTTCTTT
CASSVAGVGGGTEAFF
>TRBV10-3|TRBD2|-|TRBJ2-1
TGTGCCATCAGTGCTAGCGGACACCCCTACAATGAGCAGTTCTTC
CAISASGHPYNEQFF
>TRBV6-5|-|-|TRBJ2-1
TGTGCCAGCAGTTTCCAGGCCAATCTTTACAATGGTGAGCAGTTCTTC
CASSFQANLYNGEQFF
>TRBV7-6|-|few|TRBJ1-2
TGTGCCAGCAGCTTAGAAGAGGGTGGGGATGGCTACACCTTC
CASSLEEGGDGYTF
>TRBV7-8|-|few|TRBJ2-7
TGTGCCAGCAGCCAAGGAATCGGGTCCTACGAGCAGTACTTC
CASSQGIGSYEQYF
>TRBV6-5|-|-|TRBJ2-1
TGTGCCAGCAGTTACGGGGGGGCGGCCTACAATGAGCAGTTCTTC
CASSYGGAAYNEQFF
>TRBV5-1|-|-|TRBJ1-3
TGCGCCAGCAGCTTGGCCGGACAGACCGAGGGAAACACCATATATTTT
CASSLAGQTEGNTIYF
>TRBV19|TRBD1|-|TRBJ2-5
TGTGCCAGTAGTATAACCGGACAGGTCCCCACCAAGGAGCAGTACTTC
CASSITGQVPTKEQYF
>TRBV21-1|-|-|TRBJ2-7
TGTGCCAGCAGCAAAGTGGGGGAACAGGGGGGTTGGTACGAGCAGTACTTC
CASSKVGEQGGWYEQYF
>TRBV11-2|-|-|TRBJ2-1
TGTGCCAGCAGCTTAATGACTATAAATTACAATGAGCAGTTCTTC
CASSLMTINYNEQFF
>TRBV7-9|TRBD1|-|TRBJ1-2
TGTGCCAGCAGACCGGACAGGCTGGATGGCTACACCTTC
CASRPDRLDGYTF
>TRBV5-1|-|few|TRBJ2-6
TGCGCCAGCAACTCAGGCTCTGGGGCCAACGTCCTGACTTTC
CASNSGSGANVLTF
>TRBV4-1|-|-|TRBJ1-4
TGCGCCAGCAGCCAAGCCCCAACGGGTCGGAAACGTCCGGAAAAACTGTTTTTT
CASSQAPTGRKRPEKLFF
>TRBV25-1|TRBD1|-|TRBJ1-2
TGTGCCAGCAGTGGGGACAGGGAGAGATGTGGCTACACCTTC
CASSGDRERCGYTF
>TRBV5-6|-|-|TRBJ1-2
TGTGCCACCCAGGCAGGTACAGATGGCTACACCTTC
CATQAGTDGYTF
>TRBV2|-|-|TRBJ1-3
TGTGCCAGCAGTGTTACAGCCTCTGGAAACACCATATATTTT
CASSVTASGNTIYF
>TRBV27|-|once|TRBJ2-6
TGTGCCAGCAGTTTTCTACCTGGGGCCAACGTCCTGACTTTC
CASSFLPGANVLTF
>TRBV4-1|-|-|TRBJ1-2
TGCGCCAGCAGCCAAGACGCTTGGGGGGAGATAGGCTACACCTTC
CASSQDAWGEIGYTF
>TRBV27|TRBD1|few|TRBJ1-5
TGTGCCAGCAGTTTATCGGGACAGGGGTTTCAGCCCCAGCATTTT
CASSLSGQGFQPQHF
>TRBV20-1|-|few|TRBJ2-7
TGCAGTGCTCAGGCGGGGAGCGAGCAGTACTTC
CSAQAGSEQYF
>TRBV27|-|-|TRBJ1-4
TGTGCCAGCACACACCGAACCGGAGGGACTAATGAAAAACTGTTTTTT
CASTHRTGGTNEKLFF
>TRBV11-3|-|-|TRBJ1-6
TGTGCCAGCAGCTTGCGGACTGATAATTCACCCCTCCACTTT
CASSLRTDNSPLHF
>TRBV18|-|-|TRBJ2-4
TGTGCCAGCTCACCCCAACCGCTAGCAGTTAACATTCAGTACTTC
CASSPQPLAVNIQYF
>TRBV19|TRBD1|-|TRBJ1-5
TGTGCCAGTAGTATAGGTTGGGGACAGGGAAATCCCCAGCATTTT
CASSIGWGQGNPQHF
>TRBV7-2|TRBD2|-|TRBJ2-1
TGTGCCAGCACCTTTCTTGGTCCGACTAGCGGGGGTGGTGAGCAGTTCTTC
CASTFLGPTSGGGEQFF
>TRBV5-1|TRBD1|-|TRBJ2-7
TGCGCCAGCAGCAGGGACAGGGGCTACGAGCAGTACTTC
CASSRDRGYEQYF